This T cell receptor (beta chain) was recorded in a study of shared clonotypes between healthy human individuals. Study-wide background: Donors were a couple of women and a few men aged 18 to 49. Study observations and caveats: Compared with memory subsets, naive subsets generally had larger estimated richness.

Naive CD8 cells lacked CD45RO and underwent positive selection for CCR7, leaving out terminally differentiated effector memory CD45RA+ cells. The study enrolled healthy HIV-negative adults without recent acute infections or vaccinations as donors. Trimming removed 1 base from V and 6 bases from J, with 22 bases in between. Germline V lookup: CDR1 MGHRA, CDR2 YSYEKL. This CDR3 comprises 19 residues. Assay execution proceeded at the deep level. The repertoire was sequenced with immunoSEQ multiplex PCR; TCRdb's copy has only in-frame clones and lacks some. Among hundreds of thousands of clones listed, 95% to 97% were seen once. Points on this clone: Its target is unknown.

The source material was naive CD8+ T cells sorted from blood. The chain employs TRBV4-1 and TRBJ1-6, with unresolved D. This clonotype was sampled from a woman in her twenties or thirties in good health. CDR3 sequence (DNA): TGCGCCAGCAGCCAAGTTAGAACCCCCGTGACGGCGGGTAATTCACCCCTCCACTTT. Protein product: CASSQVRTPVTAGNSPLHF.